The T cell receptor beta chain under discussion was sequenced for a study of blood T cell repertoires in COVID-19 (dated by TCRdb to 2020 to 2022). Concerning the study at large: Samples covering the acute and convalescent phases of COVID-19 were provided by collaborators in the United States, Italy and Spain. Where available, HLA class I and class II types were obtained from metadata supplied by the sample provider rather than from assay-based typing. The material from the prospective study consisted of cDNA or gDNA derived from T cells, B-cell-depleted T cells, or PBMCs. The repertoires were made available in a free public database intended to serve as a resource for research on the immune response to SARS-CoV-2. Subjects who had been exposed to COVID-19, were actively infected with it, or had recovered from it provided the deeply sampled blood TCRbeta repertoires that made up the dataset. Samples were obtained from the ongoing ImmuneRACE study (first 160 participants) and from over 1,000 subjects provided by 6 global collaborators. Sample metadata almost always included a de-identified subject ID, COVID-19 status, age in years and sex.

Results the study describes overall, beyond this receptor: Clinical and demographic metadata were provided uncurated, with the amount varying by source and participant.

A note on this clone: Its cognate antigen has yet to be identified. Qualities for individual bases were not recorded, and no much larger clone is one base off.

Whole blood was collected in K2EDTA tubes by collaborating institutions according to the institutions' own protocols. For TCRbeta analysis, collaborator samples were shipped as frozen whole blood, as isolated PBMCs, or as DNA extracted from either sample type. TCRbeta CDR3 regions were amplified from genomic DNA by means of the immunoSEQ Assay, a bias-controlled multiplex PCR. Under the source paper's analysis protocol: Nucleated cell counts per sample were estimated from amplification of reference gene primers within the assay. To quantify the absolute abundance of each unique TCRbeta CDR3 rearrangement, sequence reads were collapsed and filtered. For each sample, productive Simpson clonality was calculated as the square root of Simpson's diversity index over productive rearrangements. TCRdb took this table from immuneACCESS and kept in-frame rearrangements with V and J called. Such tables lack part of the clones; where checked against another copy, unresolved V genes explain under half of the gap, and the rest is unexplained. The D gene and trimming were derived from the DNA, and the V and J assignments and clone size from that table. Counted in this sample were 140,000 to 150,000 clones; around 81% of them appeared once. Of the sample, around 8.4% falls within the top ten clones.

The TCR sequence derives from a human donor in a cohort sampled during active COVID-19. The specimen sequenced was peripheral blood.

The nucleotides are TGTGCCAGTAGTTACCGGGACAGTAGCAATCAGCCCCAGCATTTT. This gives the protein CASSYRDSSNQPQHF. Recombination connected TRBV19 to TRBJ1-5; 7 bases in the middle match TRBD1. V is pruned by 5 bases and J by 0 bases, leaving 4 bases of the junction without a gene match. As encoded in the germline V gene (reference sequence), CDR1 is LNHDA while CDR2 is SQIVND. Spanning cysteine to phenylalanine, the CDR3 consists of 15 amino acids. Only the CDR3 DNA is retained, 45 bases long and in frame from the first base.